Below, one T cell receptor (beta chain) is given with its context. Antigen: not known. The V gene's germline CDR1 is MNHEY and CDR2 SVGAGI. CDR3 size: 12 residues. Trimming took 10 bases from V and 2 from J, leaving 10 bases between them. This specimen comes from a study of cytomegalovirus exposure and HLA in healthy donors. Study-level results: A list of 150 or so TCR beta chains associated with cytomegalovirus was given. The authors later found HLA-associated TCR beta chains more clonally expanded than equally common others. Some V segments could not be told apart, so they were left out, TRBV6-2 and TRBV6-3 among them.

With 60 Vbeta and 13 Jbeta primers, the PCR was carried out. TCRdb's table, derived via immunoSEQ multiplex PCR, lists solely in-frame clones and lacks some. The sample consists of roughly 180,000 clones, roughly three quarters of them appearing once. The sequenced sample consisted of PBMCs. The V and J genes are TRBV6-5 and TRBJ2-3; no clear D gene. The sequence was collected from a woman in her forties or fifties in good health and CMV-seropositive. CDR3 in amino acids: CATSTSTDTQYF. CDR3 coding DNA: TGTGCCACCTCGACTTCCACAGATACGCAGTATTTT.